The clone carrying this T cell receptor delta chain has a handful of counts. Its antigen is unidentified. The data were obtained in a study of Vδ1+ human thymocytes. Extracted RNA was reverse transcribed into cDNA. CDR3 amplicons came from multiplex PCR with pooled V-gene forward and constant-region reverse primers. TCRdb applied CATT to the multiplex PCR reads for clone calling. Altogether about 75,000 delta-chain clones are present, around 30% being singletons, with the ten largest covering 0.2% to 0.3%. CDR1 is TSWWSYY, CDR2 QGS, per germline. J lost 1 base, V lost 2 bases, and 13 bases had no gene match. The CDR3 totals 19 residues. Overall study findings and caveats: The authors advised highly purified populations and single-cell validation. Thymic TRG and TRD repertoires appeared highly polyclonal, with Gaussian CDR3 length distributions.

The receptor was derived from a boy under two years old who had congenital heart surgery. The chain employs TRDV1 and TRDJ1; 10 positions agree with TRDD3. The sample was Vdelta1+ gamma-delta thymocytes from the thymus. As to subset: FACS-sorted CD3+ TCRalphabeta- TCRVdelta1+ TCRVdelta2- thymocytes. CDR3 coding DNA: TGTGCTCTTGGGGAAGTACAACGAGTACTGGGGGATTTCACCGATAAACTCATCTTT. Amino acid sequence: CALGEVQRVLGDFTDKLIF.